A single sample is the source of the 12 T cell receptor beta chains below, sequenced in a study of cytomegalovirus exposure and HLA in healthy donors (dated by TCRdb to between 2016 and 2019). The method was the immunoSEQ multiplex PCR assay. The multiplex PCR relied on a mix of 60 forward primers for TCR Vbeta segments and 13 reverse primers for TCR Jbeta segments. As stored in TCRdb, this immuneACCESS dataset retains in-frame rearrangements with V and J assigned. A fraction of the clones does not appear; measured against another copy, unresolved V genes explain less than half of the discrepancy, and the remainder lacks a known reason. The sample includes tens of thousands of clones, with about 60% observed a single time. Of the sample, about 21% is held by the ten largest clones. Sequencing was performed on PBMCs. These receptors originate from a man aged 50 or older in good health and CMV-seropositive.

The rearrangement links TRBV6-5 to TRBJ2-4; a weak D match, TRBD2 (6 bases). The CDR3 spans 14 residues. CDR1 and CDR2 from the germline V gene are MNHEY and SVGAGI. V dropped 5 bases and J dropped 0 bases, with 8 bases sitting between them. This CDR3 is CASSRGKAKNIQYF. CDR3 DNA sequence: TGTGCCAGCAGTCGGGGGAAAGCCAAAAACATTCAGTACTTC.

The rearrangement joins TRBV2 to TRBJ1-1, with a tentative D call TRBD1 (5 bases). The CDR3 consists of 14 residues. Trimming took 11 bases from V and 1 from J, leaving 17 bases between them. Germline V gives CDR1 SNHLY, CDR2 FYNNEI. CDR3 DNA: TGTGCCTCTCGGGGCGGGACGGGGAACACTGAAGCTTTCTTT. Its protein is CASRGGTGNTEAFF.

This clone was observed a handful of times. The genes are TRBV4-1 and TRBJ1-4, with TRBD1 identical over 7 bases. J was trimmed by 5 bases and V by 1 base; bases with no gene match: 10. The CDR3 loop spans 17 amino acids. CDR1 and CDR2 from the germline V gene are MGHRA and YSYEKL. As DNA, the CDR3 is TGCGCCAGCAGCCAAGTAGGTGCAGGACAGGTGAATGAAAAACTGTTTTTT. Protein product: CASSQVGAGQVNEKLFF.

V gene TRBV18 combines with J gene TRBJ2-7; weak D call: TRBD1 (6 bases). Trimming left V 3 bases short and J 6 bases short, with 15 bases between. The V gene's germline CDR1 is KGHSH and CDR2 LQKENI. The CDR3 has 14 amino acids. Written as DNA, the CDR3 is TGTGCCAGCTCACCCGATTTCTCCAGGGGCGAGCAGTACTTC. Translated, it gives CASSPDFSRGEQYF.

The chain has TRBV15 and TRBJ2-4; perhaps TRBD2 as D (5 bases). This CDR3 contains 14 residues. Germline CDR1 and CDR2: LNHNV and YYDKDF (reference sequence). V dropped 3 bases and J dropped 5 bases, with 11 bases sitting between them. CDR3 sequence: CATSRRGRENIQYF. The DNA of the CDR3 is TGTGCCACCAGCAGGCGCGGGCGGGAAAACATTCAGTACTTC.

The V call is TRBV29-1, the J call TRBJ2-1, with D perhaps matching TRBD2 (7 bases). Germline values: CDR1 SQVTM, CDR2 ANQGSEA. V lost 4 bases and J lost 2, with 9 bases in between. This CDR3 contains 13 residues. The CDR3 DNA reads as TGCAGCGTTGCGGGGGGCACCTACAATGAGCAGTTCTTC. It encodes CSVAGGTYNEQFF.

The rearrangement uses TRBV18 and TRBJ1-1; D might be TRBD1 (6 bases). The V gene's germline CDR1 is KGHSH and CDR2 LQKENI. V shed 3 bases and J shed 3 bases, with 14 bases lying between them. CDR3 size: 15 residues. CDR3 DNA sequence: TGTGCCAGCTCACCCCGCATCCCAGGGGACACTGAAGCTTTCTTT. It is translated as CASSPRIPGDTEAFF.

This CDR3 is CSVESAEVGETQYF. The CDR3 nucleotides read TGCAGCGTTGAATCAGCGGAGGTGGGGGAGACCCAGTACTTC. The chain joins TRBV29-1 to TRBJ2-5, with a tentative D call TRBD2 (5 bases). The germline V gene has CDR1 SQVTM and CDR2 ANQGSEA. The CDR3 runs to 14 residues. The V end was cut by 2 bases, the J end by 5 bases, with 15 bases between.

The genes are TRBV30 and TRBJ2-5; D is possibly TRBD2 (6 bases). The CDR3 covers 15 residues. The V end lost 1 base, the J end lost 7 bases, and 19 bases lay between the germline ends. Germline V lookup: CDR1 GTSNPN, CDR2 SVGIG (reference sequence). The CDR3: CAWSANLGSGGTQYF. Written as DNA, the CDR3 is TGTGCCTGGAGTGCCAATCTGGGTTCCGGGGGGACCCAGTACTTC. The variable domain in full, completed from reference TRBV30 and TRBJ2-5, reads SQTIHQWPATLVQPVGSPLSLECTVEGTSNPNLYWYRQAAGRGLQLLFYSVGIGQISSEVPQNLSASRPQDRQFILSSKKLLLSDSGFYLCAWSANLGSGGTQYFGPGTRLLVL.

This clone was counted only a few times. The chain has TRBV5-4 and TRBJ2-3; 11 bases align to TRBD2. The trim removed 4 bases at V and 6 bases at J, leaving 10 bases unmatched. This CDR3 region has 16 residues. Germline CDR1 is SGHNT and CDR2 is YYREEE (reference sequence). The CDR3 spells CASSARLAGRGDTQYF. In nucleotides, the CDR3 is TGTGCCAGCAGCGCTAGACTAGCGGGGAGAGGGGATACGCAGTATTTT. The variable domain in full, completed from reference TRBV5-4 and TRBJ2-3, reads ETGVTQSPTHLIKTRGQQVTLRCSSQSGHNTVSWYQQALGQGPQFIFQYYREEENGRGNFPPRFSGLQFPNYSSELNVNALELDDSALYLCASSARLAGRGDTQYFGPGTRLTVL.

The gene calls are TRBV28 and TRBJ2-5; D possibly corresponds to TRBD1 (5 bases). This CDR3 is built from 14 residues. Germline loops: CDR1 MDHEN, CDR2 SYDVKM. V lost 2 bases, J lost 5 bases, and 12 bases lay in between. The CDR3 nucleotides read TGTGCCAGCAGTTTAGGGGCCCTGGGGGAGACCCAGTACTTC. This gives the protein CASSLGALGETQYF.

The chain has TRBV6-5 and TRBJ2-2; 8 nucleotides line up with TRBD2. The germline V gene has CDR1 MNHEY and CDR2 SVGAGI. V trimming: 2 bases; J trimming: 3 bases; junction bases outside the gene matches: 5. This CDR3 is built from 16 residues. The DNA of the CDR3 is TGTGCCAGCAGTTACGGCGGGAGGCTAGACACCGGGGAGCTGTTTTTT. Translated, it gives CASSYGGRLDTGELFF.